What follows describes a single T cell receptor beta chain. What it binds is not known. Repertoires were generated with immunoSEQ multiplex PCR, while TCRdb's copy carries only in-frame clones and drops some. The data show 10,000 to 15,000 clones, with 63% seen just once and less than 20% held by the top ten. This sample is part of a study of chemoradiotherapy in HPV16-positive cancers. Study-wide background: A couple of HPV16-positive patients' cells yielded candidate HPV-specific clones and common motifs. Regarding the study as a whole: During treatment, candidate HPV-specific clones and E7-related motifs expanded in tumor.

This sequence was found in a human donor with HPV-associated anogenital cancer. The sample was gathered from a patient who underwent chemoradiotherapy.

CDR3 sequence (DNA): TGTGCCAGCAGTTTTCGGCTGCGGGGAGCCTATAATTCACCCCTCCACTTT. Translating it yields CASSFRLRGAYNSPLHF. V gene TRBV28 combines with J gene TRBJ1-6; no firm D call. The CDR3 sequence is 17 residues long. Between the trimmed V and J ends, which lost 3 bases and 2 bases, there was a span of 14 bases. Germline CDR1 MDHEN, CDR2 SYDVKM.